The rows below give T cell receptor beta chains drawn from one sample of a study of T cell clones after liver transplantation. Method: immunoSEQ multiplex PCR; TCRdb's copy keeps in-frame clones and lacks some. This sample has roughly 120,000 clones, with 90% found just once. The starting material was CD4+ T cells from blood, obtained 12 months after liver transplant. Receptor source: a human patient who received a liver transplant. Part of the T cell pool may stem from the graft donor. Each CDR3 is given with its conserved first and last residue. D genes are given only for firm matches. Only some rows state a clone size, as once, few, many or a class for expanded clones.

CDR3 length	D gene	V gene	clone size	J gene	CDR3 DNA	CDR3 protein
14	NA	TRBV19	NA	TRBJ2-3	TGTGCCAGTAGAAGGGGGGGGAGATCAGATACGCAGTATTTT	CASRRGGRSDTQYF
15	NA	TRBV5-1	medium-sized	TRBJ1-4	TGCGCCAGCAGCCCGGAGGCCCAAACTAATGAAAAACTGTTTTTT	CASSPEAQTNEKLFF
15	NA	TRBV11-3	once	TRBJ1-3	TGTGCCAGCAGCTTAACCCCGAGGCTTGGAAACACCATATATTTT	CASSLTPRLGNTIYF
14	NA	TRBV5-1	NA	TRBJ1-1	TGCGCCAGCAGCTTGGGACAGCCAAACACTGAAGCTTTCTTT	CASSLGQPNTEAFF
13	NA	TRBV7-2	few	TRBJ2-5	TGTGCCAGCAGCTTAAGTCTCGGAGAGACCCAGTACTTC	CASSLSLGETQYF
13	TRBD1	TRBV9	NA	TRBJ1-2	TGTGCCAGCTCCCGGACAGGGGCTTATGGCTACACCTTC	CASSRTGAYGYTF
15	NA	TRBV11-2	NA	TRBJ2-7	TGTGCCAGCAGCTTAGTCCCGGCACCCTCCTACGAGCAGTACTTC	CASSLVPAPSYEQYF
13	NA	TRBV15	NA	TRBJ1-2	TGTGCCACCAGCAGTAAGGGGTTCTATGGCTACACCTTC	CATSSKGFYGYTF
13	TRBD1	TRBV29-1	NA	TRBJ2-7	TGCAGCGTAAACAGGGGCGGCGGTTACGAGCAGTACTTC	CSVNRGGGYEQYF
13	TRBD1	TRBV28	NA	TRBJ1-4	TGTGCCAGCAGTAGGGACAGAAGTGAAAAACTGTTTTTT	CASSRDRSEKLFF
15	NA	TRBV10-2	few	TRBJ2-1	TGCGCCAGCAGCGTGACTAGTCCTGAATACAATGAGCAGTTCTTC	CASSVTSPEYNEQFF
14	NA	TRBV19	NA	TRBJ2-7	TGTGCCAGTAGTAGGGGATTGATTATCTACGAGCAGTACTTC	CASSRGLIIYEQYF
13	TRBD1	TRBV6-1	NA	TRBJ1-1	TGTGCCAGCAGTACACAGGGGGCCGGTGAAGCTTTCTTT	CASSTQGAGEAFF
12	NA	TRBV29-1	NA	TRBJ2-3	TGCAGCGTTGTTTTGGAGCTGGATACGCAGTATTTT	CSVVLELDTQYF
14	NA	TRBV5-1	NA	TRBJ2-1	TGCGCCAGCAGCTTGGCCAGTATGGACAATGAGCAGTTCTTC	CASSLASMDNEQFF
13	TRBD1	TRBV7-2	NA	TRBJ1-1	TGTGCCAGCAGTCAGGGAGGGGGCGCGGTAGCTTTCTTT	CASSQGGGAVAFF
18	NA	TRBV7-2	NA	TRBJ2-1	TGTGCCAGCAGCCCCGGAACTCGGGGGCGGGACTCCTACAATGAGCAGTTCTTC	CASSPGTRGRDSYNEQFF
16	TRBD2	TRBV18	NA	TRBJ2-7	TGTGCCAGCTCACCATTGGCGGGAGGACCTCGCTACGAGCAGTACTTC	CASSPLAGGPRYEQYF
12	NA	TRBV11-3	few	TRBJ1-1	TGTGCCAGCAGTCAGGACAGTTACGAAGCTTTCTTT	CASSQDSYEAFF